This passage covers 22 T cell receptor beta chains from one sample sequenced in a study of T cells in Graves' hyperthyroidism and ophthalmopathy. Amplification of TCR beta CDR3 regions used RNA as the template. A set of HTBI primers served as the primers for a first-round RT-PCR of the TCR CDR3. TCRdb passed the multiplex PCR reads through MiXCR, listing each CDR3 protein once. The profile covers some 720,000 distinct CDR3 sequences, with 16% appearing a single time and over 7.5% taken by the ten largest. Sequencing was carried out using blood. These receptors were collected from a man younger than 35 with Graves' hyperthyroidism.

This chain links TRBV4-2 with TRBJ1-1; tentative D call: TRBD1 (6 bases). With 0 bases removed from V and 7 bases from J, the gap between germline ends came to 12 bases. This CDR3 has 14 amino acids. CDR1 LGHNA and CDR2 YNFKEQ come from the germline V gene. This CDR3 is CASSQDPGQYEAFF. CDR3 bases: TGTGCCAGCAGCCAAGACCCCGGACAGTATGAAGCTTTCTTT.

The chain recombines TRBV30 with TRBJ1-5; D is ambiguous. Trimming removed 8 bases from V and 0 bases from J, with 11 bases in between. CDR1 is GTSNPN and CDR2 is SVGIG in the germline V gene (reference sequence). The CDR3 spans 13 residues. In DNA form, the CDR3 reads TGTGCCCGTCTCAGGCATAGCAATCAGCCCCAGCATTTT. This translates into CARLRHSNQPQHF.

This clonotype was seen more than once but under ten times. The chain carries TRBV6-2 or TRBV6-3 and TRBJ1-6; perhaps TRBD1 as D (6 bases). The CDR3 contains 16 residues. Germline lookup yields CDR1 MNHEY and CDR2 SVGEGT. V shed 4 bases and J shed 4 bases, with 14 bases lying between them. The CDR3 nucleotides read TGTGCCAGCAGTTCCGAAACCAGGGGTTATAATTCACCCCTCCACTTT. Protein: CASSSETRGYNSPLHF.

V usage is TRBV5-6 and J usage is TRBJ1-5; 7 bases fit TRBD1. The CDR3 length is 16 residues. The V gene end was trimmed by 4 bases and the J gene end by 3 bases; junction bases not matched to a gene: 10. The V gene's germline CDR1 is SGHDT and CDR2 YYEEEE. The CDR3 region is CASSQWTGRFNQPQHF. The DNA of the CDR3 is TGTGCCAGCAGCCAATGGACAGGACGCTTCAATCAGCCCCAGCATTTT. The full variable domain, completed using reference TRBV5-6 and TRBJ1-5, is DAGVTQSPTHLIKTRGQQVTLRCSPKSGHDTVSWYQQALGQGPQFIFQYYEEEERQRGNFPDRFSGHQFPNYSSELNVNALLLGDSALYLCASSQWTGRFNQPQHFGDGTRLSIL.

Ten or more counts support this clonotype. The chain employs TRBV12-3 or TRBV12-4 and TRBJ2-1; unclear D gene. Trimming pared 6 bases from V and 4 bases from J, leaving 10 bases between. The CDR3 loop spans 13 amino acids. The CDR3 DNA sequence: TGTGCCAGCAGCAAAACACCATACAATGAGCAGTTCTTC. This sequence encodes CASSKTPYNEQFF.

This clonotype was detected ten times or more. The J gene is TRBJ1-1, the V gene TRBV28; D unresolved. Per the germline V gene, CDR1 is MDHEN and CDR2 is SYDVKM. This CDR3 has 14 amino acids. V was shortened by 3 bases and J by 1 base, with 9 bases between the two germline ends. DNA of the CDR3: TGTGCCAGCAGTTTCGGGCGCAAGAACACTGAAGCTTTCTTT. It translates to CASSFGRKNTEAFF. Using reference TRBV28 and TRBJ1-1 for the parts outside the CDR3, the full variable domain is DVKVTQSSRYLVKRTGEKVFLECVQDMDHENMFWYRQDPGLGLRLIYFSYDVKMKEKGDIPEGYSVSREKKERFSLILESASTNQTSMYLCASSFGRKNTEAFFGQGTRLTVV.

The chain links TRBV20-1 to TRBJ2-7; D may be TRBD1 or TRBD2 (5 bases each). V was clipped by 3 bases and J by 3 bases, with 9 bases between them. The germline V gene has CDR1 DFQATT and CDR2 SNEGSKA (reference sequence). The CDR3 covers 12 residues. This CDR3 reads CSARGRRYEQYF. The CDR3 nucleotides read TGCAGTGCTAGGGGACGCCGCTACGAGCAGTACTTC.

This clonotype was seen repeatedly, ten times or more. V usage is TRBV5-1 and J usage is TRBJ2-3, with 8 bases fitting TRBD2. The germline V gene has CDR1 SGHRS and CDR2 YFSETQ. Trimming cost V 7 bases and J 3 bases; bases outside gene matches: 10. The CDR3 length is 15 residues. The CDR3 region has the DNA TGCGCCAGCGCGTGGGCGGGAGGAAATACAGATACGCAGTATTTT. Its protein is CASAWAGGNTDTQYF.

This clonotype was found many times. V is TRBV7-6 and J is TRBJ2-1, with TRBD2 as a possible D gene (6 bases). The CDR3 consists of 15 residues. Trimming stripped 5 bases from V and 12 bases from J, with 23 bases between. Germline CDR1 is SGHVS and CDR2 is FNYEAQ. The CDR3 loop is CASSPQRGLGGGQFF. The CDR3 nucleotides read TGTGCCAGCAGCCCTCAGCGAGGACTGGGGGGAGGGCAGTTCTTC.

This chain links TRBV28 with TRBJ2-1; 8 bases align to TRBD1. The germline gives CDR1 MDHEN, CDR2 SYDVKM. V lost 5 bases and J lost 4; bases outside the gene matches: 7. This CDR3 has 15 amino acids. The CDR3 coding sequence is TGTGCCAGCAGTCACACAGGGGGGCGGTACAATGAGCAGTTCTTC. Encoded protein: CASSHTGGRYNEQFF.

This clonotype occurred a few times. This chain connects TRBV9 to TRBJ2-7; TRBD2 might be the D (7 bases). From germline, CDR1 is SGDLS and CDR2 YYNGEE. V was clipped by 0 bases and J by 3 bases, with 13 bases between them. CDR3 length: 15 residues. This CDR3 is CASSVGGGANYEQYF. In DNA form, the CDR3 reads TGTGCCAGCAGCGTAGGAGGGGGGGCAAACTACGAGCAGTACTTC.

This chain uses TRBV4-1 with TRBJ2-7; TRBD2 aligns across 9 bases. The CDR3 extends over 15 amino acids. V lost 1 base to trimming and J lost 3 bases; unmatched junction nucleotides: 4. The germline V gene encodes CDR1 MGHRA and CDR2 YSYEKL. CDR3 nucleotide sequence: TGCGCCAGCAGCCAAGTTGAGACTAGCGGCTACGAGCAGTACTTC. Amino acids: CASSQVETSGYEQYF.

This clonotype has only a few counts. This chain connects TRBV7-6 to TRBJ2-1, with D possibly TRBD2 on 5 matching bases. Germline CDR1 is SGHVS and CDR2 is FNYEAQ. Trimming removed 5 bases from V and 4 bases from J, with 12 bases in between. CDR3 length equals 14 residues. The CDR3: CASSPQAAYNEQFF. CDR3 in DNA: TGTGCCAGCAGCCCGCAAGCGGCATACAATGAGCAGTTCTTC.

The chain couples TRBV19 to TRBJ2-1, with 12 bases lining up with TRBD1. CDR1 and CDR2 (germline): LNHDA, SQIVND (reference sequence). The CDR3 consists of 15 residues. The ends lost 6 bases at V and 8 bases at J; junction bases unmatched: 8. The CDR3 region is CASRPSGTGGDEQFF. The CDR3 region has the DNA TGTGCCAGTAGGCCCTCCGGGACAGGGGGCGATGAGCAGTTCTTC.

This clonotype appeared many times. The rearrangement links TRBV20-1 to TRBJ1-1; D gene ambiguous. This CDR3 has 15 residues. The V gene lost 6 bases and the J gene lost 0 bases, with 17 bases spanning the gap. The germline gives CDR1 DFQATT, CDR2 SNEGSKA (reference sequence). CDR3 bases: TGCAGTGCCCCCATCGCAGGACGCATGAACACTGAAGCTTTCTTT. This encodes CSAPIAGRMNTEAFF.

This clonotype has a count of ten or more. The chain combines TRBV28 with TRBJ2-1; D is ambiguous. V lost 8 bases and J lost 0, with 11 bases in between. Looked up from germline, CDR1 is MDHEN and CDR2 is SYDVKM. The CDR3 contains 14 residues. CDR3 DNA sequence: TGTGCCAGCCTCCCGGCCGCCTCCTACAATGAGCAGTTCTTC. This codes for CASLPAASYNEQFF.

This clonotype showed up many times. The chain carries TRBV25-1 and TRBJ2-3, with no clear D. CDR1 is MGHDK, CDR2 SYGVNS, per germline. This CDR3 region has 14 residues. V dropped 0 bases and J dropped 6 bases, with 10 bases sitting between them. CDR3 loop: CASSEYQSGDTQYF. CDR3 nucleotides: TGTGCCAGCAGTGAATACCAGTCAGGTGATACGCAGTATTTT.

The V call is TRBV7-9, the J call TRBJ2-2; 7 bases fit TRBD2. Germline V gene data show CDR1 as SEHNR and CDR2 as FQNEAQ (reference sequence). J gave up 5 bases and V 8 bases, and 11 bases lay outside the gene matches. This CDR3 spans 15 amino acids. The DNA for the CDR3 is TGTGCCAGCGCTTGGGCGGGAGTTGAGACCGGGGAGCTGTTTTTT. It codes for CASAWAGVETGELFF.

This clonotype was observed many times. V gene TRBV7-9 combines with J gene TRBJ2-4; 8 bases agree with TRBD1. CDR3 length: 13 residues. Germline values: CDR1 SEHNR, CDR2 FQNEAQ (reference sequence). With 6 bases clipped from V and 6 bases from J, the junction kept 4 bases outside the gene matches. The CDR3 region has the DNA TGTGCCAGCAGTTCAACAGGGGGAAACATTCAGTACTTC. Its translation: CASSSTGGNIQYF. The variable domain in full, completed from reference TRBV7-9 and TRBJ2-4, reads DTGVSQNPRHKITKRGQNVTFRCDPISEHNRLYWYRQTLGQGPEFLTYFQNEAQLEKSRLLSDRFSAERPKGSFSTLEIQRTEQGDSAMYLCASSSTGGNIQYFGAGTRLSVL.

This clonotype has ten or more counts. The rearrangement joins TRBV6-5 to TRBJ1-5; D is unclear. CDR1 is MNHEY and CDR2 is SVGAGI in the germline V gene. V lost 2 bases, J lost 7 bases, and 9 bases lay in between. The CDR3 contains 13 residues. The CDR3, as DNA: TGTGCCAGCAGTTACAGGGTTGACCAGCCCCAGCATTTT. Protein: CASSYRVDQPQHF.

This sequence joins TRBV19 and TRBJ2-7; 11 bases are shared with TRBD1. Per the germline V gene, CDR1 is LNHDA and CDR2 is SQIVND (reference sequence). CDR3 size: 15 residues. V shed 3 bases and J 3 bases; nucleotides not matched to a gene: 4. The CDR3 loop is CASSIFGTGGYEQYF. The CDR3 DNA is TGTGCCAGTAGTATTTTCGGGACAGGGGGCTACGAGCAGTACTTC.

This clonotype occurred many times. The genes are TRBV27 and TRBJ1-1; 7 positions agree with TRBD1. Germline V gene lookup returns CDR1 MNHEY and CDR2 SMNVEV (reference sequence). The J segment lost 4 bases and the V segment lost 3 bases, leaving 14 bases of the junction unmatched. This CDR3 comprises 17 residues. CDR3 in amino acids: CASSLTGQVLRGTEAFF. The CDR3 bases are TGTGCCAGCAGTTTGACAGGGCAGGTACTTCGGGGCACTGAAGCTTTCTTT.